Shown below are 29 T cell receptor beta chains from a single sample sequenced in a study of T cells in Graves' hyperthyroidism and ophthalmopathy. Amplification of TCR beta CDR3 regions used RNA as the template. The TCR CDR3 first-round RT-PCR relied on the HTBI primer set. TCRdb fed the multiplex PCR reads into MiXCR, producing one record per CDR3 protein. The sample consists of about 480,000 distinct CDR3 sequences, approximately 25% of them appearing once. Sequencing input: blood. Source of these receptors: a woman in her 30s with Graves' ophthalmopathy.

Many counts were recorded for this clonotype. In DNA, the CDR3 is TGCGCCAGCAGCCAATCACTGGGGAACACTGAAGCTTTCTTT. Translation: CASSQSLGNTEAFF. The genes are TRBV4-1 and TRBJ1-1; D remains ambiguous. The V end was cut by 2 bases, the J end by 1 base, with 8 bases between. The CDR3 spans 14 residues. CDR1 and CDR2 (germline): MGHRA, YSYEKL.

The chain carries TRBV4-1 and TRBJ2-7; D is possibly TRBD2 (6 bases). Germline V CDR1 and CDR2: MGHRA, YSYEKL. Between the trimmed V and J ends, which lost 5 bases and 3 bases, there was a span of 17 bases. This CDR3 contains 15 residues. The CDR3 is CASSSYRGRNYEQYF. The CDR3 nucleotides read TGCGCCAGCAGCTCATACCGGGGGAGGAACTACGAGCAGTACTTC.

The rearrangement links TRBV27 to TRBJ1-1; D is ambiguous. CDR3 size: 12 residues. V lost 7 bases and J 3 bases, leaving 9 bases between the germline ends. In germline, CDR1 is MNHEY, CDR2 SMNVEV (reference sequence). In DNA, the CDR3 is TGTGCCAGCAAGAACCGGGACACTGAAGCTTTCTTT. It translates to CASKNRDTEAFF.

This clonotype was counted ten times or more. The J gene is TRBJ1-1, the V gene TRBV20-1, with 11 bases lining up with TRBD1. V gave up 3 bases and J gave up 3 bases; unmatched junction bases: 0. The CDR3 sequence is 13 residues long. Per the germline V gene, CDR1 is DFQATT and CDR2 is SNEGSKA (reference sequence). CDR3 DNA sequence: TGCAGTGCTAGGGGACAGGGGGACACTGAAGCTTTCTTT. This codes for CSARGQGDTEAFF.

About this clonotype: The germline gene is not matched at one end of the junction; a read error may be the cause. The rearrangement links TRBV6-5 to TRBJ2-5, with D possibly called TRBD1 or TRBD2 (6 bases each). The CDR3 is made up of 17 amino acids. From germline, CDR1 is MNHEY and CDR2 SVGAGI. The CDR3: CASTYSPPRGAQETQYF. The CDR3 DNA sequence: TGTGCCAGCACTTACTCCCCGCCAAGGGGGGCACAGGAGACCCAGTACTTC.

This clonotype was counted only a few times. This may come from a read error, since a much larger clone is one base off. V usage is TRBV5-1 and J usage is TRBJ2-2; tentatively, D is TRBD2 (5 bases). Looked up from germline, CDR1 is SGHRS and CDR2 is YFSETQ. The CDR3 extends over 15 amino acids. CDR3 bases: TGCGCCAGCAGCTTGGGCCAGGTTGACACCGGGGAGCTGTGTTTT. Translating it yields CASSLGQVDTGELCF.

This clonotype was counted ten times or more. The CDR3 spells CASSYQPPGQGKLEQYF. CDR3 sequence (DNA): TGTGCCAGCAGTTACCAACCACCGGGACAGGGAAAACTCGAGCAGTACTTC. V is TRBV6-2 or TRBV6-3 and J is TRBJ2-7; 9 bases agree with TRBD1. The V gene end was trimmed by 2 bases and the J gene end by 6 bases; junction bases not matched to a gene: 14. The length of the CDR3 is 17 residues. Germline V lookup: CDR1 MNHEY, CDR2 SVGEGT.

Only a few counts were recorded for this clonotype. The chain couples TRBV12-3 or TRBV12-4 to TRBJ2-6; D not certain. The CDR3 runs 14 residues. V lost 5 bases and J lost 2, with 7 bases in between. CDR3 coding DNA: TGTGCCAGCAGTCGTACCCCTGGGGCCAACGTCCTGACTTTC. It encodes CASSRTPGANVLTF.

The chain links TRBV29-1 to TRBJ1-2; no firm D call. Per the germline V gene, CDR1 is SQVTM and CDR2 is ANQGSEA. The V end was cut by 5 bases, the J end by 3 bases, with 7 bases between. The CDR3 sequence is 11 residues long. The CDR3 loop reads CSVWGDYGYTF. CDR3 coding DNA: TGCAGCGTTTGGGGTGACTATGGCTACACCTTC.

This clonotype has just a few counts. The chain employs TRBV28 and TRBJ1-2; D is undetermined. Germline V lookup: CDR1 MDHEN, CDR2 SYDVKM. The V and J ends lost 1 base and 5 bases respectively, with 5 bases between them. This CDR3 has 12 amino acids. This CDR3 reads CASSLYEYGYTF. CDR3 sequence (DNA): TGTGCCAGCAGTTTATACGAGTATGGCTACACCTTC.

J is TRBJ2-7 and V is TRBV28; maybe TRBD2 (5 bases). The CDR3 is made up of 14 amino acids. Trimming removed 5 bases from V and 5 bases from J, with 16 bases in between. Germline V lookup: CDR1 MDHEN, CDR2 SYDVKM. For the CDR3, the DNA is TGTGCCAGCAGTCCACTCGGAGCGAGGGACGAGCAGTACTTC. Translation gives CASSPLGARDEQYF. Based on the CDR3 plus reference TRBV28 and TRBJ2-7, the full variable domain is DVKVTQSSRYLVKRTGEKVFLECVQDMDHENMFWYRQDPGLGLRLIYFSYDVKMKEKGDIPEGYSVSREKKERFSLILESASTNQTSMYLCASSPLGARDEQYFGPGTRLTVT.

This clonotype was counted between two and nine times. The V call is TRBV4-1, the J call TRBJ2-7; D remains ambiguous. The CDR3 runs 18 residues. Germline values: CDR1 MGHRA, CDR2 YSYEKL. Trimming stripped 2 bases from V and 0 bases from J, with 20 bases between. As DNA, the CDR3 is TGCGCCAGCAGCCAATACGGTTCTGGGCGGAAGAGCTCCTACGAGCAGTACTTC. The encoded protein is CASSQYGSGRKSSYEQYF.

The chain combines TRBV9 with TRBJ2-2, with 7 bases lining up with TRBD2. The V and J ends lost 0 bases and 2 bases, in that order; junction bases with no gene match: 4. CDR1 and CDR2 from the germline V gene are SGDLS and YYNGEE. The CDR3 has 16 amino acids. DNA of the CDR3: TGTGCCAGCAGCGTAGTTCCTAGCGGAAACACCGGGGAGCTGTTTTTT. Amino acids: CASSVVPSGNTGELFF.

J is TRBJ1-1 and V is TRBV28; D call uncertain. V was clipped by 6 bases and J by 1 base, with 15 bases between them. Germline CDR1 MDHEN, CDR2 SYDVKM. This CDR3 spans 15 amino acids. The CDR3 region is CASSVAAWKNTEAFF. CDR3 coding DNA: TGTGCCAGCAGCGTAGCGGCTTGGAAGAACACTGAAGCTTTCTTT.

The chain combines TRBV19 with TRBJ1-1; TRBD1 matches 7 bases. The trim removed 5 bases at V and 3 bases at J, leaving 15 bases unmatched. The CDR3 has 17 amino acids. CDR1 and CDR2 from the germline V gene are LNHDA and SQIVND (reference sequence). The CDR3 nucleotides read TGTGCCAGTAGTCGCCTCCGGGACAGCCACAGGGACACTGAAGCTTTCTTT. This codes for CASSRLRDSHRDTEAFF. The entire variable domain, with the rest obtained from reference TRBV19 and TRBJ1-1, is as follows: DGGITQSPKYLFRKEGQNVTLSCEQNLNHDAMYWYRQDPGQGLRLIYYSQIVNDFQKGDIAEGYSVSREKKESFPLTVTSAQKNPTAFYLCASSRLRDSHRDTEAFFGQGTRLTVV.

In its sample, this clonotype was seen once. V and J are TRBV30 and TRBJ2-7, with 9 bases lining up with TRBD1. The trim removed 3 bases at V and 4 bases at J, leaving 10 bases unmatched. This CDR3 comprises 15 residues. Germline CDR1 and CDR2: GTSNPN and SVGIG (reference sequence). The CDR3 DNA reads TGTGCCTGGAGCGCTTATCTGGACAGGGGTTACGAGCAGTACTTC. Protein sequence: CAWSAYLDRGYEQYF. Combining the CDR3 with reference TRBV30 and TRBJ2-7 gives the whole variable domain SQTIHQWPATLVQPVGSPLSLECTVEGTSNPNLYWYRQAAGRGLQLLFYSVGIGQISSEVPQNLSASRPQDRQFILSSKKLLLSDSGFYLCAWSAYLDRGYEQYFGPGTRLTVT.

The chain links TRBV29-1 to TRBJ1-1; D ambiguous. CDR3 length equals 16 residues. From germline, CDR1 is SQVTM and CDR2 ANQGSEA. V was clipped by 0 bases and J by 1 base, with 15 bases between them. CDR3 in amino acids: CSVEDWAKAWNTEAFF. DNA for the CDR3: TGCAGCGTTGAAGATTGGGCCAAGGCCTGGAACACTGAAGCTTTCTTT. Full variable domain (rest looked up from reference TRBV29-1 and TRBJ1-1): SAVISQKPSRDICQRGTSLTIQCQVDSQVTMMFWYRQQPGQSLTLIATANQGSEATYESGFVIDKFPISRPNLTFSTLTVSNMSPEDSSIYLCSVEDWAKAWNTEAFFGQGTRLTVV.

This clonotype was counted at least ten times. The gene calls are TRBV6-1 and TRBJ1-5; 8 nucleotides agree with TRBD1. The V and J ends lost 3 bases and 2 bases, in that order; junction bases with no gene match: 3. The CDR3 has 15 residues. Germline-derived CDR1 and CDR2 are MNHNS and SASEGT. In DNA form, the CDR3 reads TGTGCCAGCAGTGAGGACAGGGCGGGCAATCAGCCCCAGCATTTT. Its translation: CASSEDRAGNQPQHF.

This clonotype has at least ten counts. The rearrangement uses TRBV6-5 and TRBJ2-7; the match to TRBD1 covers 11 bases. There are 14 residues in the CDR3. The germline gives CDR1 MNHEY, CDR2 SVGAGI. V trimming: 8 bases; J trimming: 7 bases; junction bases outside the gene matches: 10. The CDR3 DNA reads TGTGCCAGCCAAAAGGGACAGGGGGTCGGAGAGCAGTACTTC. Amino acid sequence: CASQKGQGVGEQYF.

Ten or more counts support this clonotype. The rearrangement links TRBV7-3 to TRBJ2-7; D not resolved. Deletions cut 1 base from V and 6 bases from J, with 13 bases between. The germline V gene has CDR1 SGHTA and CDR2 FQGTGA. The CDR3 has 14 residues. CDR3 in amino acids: CASSLNGVQGEQYF. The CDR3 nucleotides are TGTGCCAGCAGCTTAAATGGGGTGCAAGGCGAGCAGTACTTC.

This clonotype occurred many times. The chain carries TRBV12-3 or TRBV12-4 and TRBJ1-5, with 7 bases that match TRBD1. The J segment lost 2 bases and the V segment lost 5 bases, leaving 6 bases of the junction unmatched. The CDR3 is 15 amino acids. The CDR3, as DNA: TGTGCCAGCAGTATTACAGGGGAGGGCAATCAGCCCCAGCATTTT. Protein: CASSITGEGNQPQHF.

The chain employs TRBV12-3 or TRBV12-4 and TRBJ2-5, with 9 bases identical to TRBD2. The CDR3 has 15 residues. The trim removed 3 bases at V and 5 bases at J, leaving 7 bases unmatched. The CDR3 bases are TGTGCCAGCAGTTTTCGCGGGGGGGCGGCGGAGACCCAGTACTTC. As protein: CASSFRGGAAETQYF.

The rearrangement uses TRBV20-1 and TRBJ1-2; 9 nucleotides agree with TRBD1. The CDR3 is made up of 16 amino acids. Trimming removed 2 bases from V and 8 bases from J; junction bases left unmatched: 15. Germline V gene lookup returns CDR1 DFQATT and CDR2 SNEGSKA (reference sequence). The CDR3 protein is CSARYPRYRGLRGYTF. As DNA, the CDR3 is TGCAGTGCTAGATACCCCCGCTACAGGGGGCTTCGCGGCTACACCTTC.

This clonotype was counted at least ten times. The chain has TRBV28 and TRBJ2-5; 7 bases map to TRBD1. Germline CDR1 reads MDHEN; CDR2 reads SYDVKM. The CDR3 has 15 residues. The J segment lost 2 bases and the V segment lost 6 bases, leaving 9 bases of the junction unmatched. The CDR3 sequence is CASSGGQASQETQYF. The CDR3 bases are TGTGCCAGCAGCGGCGGACAGGCTAGTCAAGAGACCCAGTACTTC.

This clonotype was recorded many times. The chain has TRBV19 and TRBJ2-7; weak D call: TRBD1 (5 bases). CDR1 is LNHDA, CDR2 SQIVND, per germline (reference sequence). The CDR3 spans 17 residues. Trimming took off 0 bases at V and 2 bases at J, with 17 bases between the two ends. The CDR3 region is CASSIDREAGLAYEQYF. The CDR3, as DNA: TGTGCCAGTAGTATAGATCGAGAGGCAGGGCTGGCCTACGAGCAGTACTTC.

The chain's CDR3 is CASSYEGTGEQETQYF. CDR3 nucleotides: TGTGCCAGCAGTTACGAGGGGACAGGGGAACAAGAGACCCAGTACTTC. This rearrangement joins TRBV6-2 or TRBV6-3 to TRBJ2-5; 10 positions match TRBD1. Trimming cost V 2 bases and J 2 bases; bases outside gene matches: 5. Germline values: CDR1 MNHEY, CDR2 SVGEGT. The CDR3 spans 16 residues.

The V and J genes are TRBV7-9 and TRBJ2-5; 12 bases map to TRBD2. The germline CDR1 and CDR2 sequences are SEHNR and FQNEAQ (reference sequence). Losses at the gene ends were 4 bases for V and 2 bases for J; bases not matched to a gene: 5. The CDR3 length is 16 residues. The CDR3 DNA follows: TGTGCCAGCAGCTCACGGACTAGCGGGGTTCAAGAGACCCAGTACTTC. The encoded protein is CASSSRTSGVQETQYF.

The CDR3 region has the DNA TGTGCCAGCAGCTTCCTCAACAGGGCCGAAGCTTTCTTT. Amino acids: CASSFLNRAEAFF. The V gene is TRBV6-5, the J gene TRBJ1-1; possible D gene TRBD1, 6 bases. This CDR3 comprises 13 residues. CDR1 is MNHEY and CDR2 is SVGAGI in the germline V gene. Trimming removed 6 bases at V and 8 bases at J, with 16 bases between.

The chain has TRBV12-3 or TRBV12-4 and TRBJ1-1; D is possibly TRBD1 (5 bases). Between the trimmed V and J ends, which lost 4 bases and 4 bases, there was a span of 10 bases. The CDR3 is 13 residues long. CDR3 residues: CASSWGSPTEAFF. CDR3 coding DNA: TGTGCCAGCAGTTGGGGGTCCCCCACTGAAGCTTTCTTT.